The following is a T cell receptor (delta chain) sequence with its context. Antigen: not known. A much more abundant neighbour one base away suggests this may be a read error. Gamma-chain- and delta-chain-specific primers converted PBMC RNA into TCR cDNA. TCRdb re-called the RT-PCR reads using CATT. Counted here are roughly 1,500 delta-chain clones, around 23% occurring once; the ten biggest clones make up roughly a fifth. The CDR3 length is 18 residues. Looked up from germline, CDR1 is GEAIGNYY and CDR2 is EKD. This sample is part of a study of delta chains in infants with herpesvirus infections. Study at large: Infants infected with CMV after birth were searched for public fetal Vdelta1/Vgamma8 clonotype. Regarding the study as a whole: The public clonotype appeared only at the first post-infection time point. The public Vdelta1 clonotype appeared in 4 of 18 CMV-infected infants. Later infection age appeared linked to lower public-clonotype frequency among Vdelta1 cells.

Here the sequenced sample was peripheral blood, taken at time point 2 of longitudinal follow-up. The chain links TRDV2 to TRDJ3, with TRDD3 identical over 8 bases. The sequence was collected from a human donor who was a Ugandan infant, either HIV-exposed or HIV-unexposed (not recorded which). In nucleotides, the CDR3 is TGTGCCTGTGACGCTGGGGGACCCTTCTCCTCGGACACCCGACAGATGTTTTTC. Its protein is CACDAGGPFSSDTRQMFF.